The rows below give T cell receptor beta chains drawn from one sample of a study of beta chain features in type 1 diabetes. This table comes from immunoSEQ multiplex PCR, and its TCRdb copy is limited to in-frame clones, with some not included. The sample lists approximately 240,000 clones, 15% to 20% seen once, with about 0.092% in the top ten. Sequencing used naive CD4+ T cells from blood. These receptors were obtained from a man in his thirties or forties with type 1 diabetes. The CDR3 runs from the conserved cysteine through the conserved F or W. Fields, in order: J gene, D gene, clone size, V gene, CDR3 DNA, CDR3 protein. The D gene is left open where the match is weak. The size field is filled for only some rows; it gives once, few, many or a size class.

TRBJ2-1,NA,few,TRBV7-2,TGTGCCAGCAGCTTATCCTATAGCAGTGAGCAGTTCTTC,CASSLSYSSEQFF
TRBJ1-1,NA,few,TRBV15,TGTGCCACCAGCACGGACAGCCTATATGATGGGCCCACTGAAGCTTTCTTT,CATSTDSLYDGPTEAFF
TRBJ2-6,NA,few,TRBV30,TGTGCCTGGATCCAGGGGTCTGGGGCCAACGTCCTGACTTTC,CAWIQGSGANVLTF
TRBJ1-1,NA,NA,TRBV7-9,TGTGCCAGCAGCTTAGAGACGGCCGAAGCTGAAGCTTTCTTT,CASSLETAEAEAFF
TRBJ2-4,TRBD1,few,TRBV2,TGTGCCAGCGGACGGGACAGGGAGAACTTAGCCAAAAACATTCAGTACTTC,CASGRDRENLAKNIQYF
TRBJ2-3,NA,NA,TRBV5-4,TGTGCCAGCAGCTTGGGGGCTCTGGATACGCAGTATTTT,CASSLGALDTQYF
TRBJ2-5,TRBD2,few,TRBV7-2,TGTGCCAGCAGCTTAGCAACTAGCGGGATGGGGACCCAGTACTTC,CASSLATSGMGTQYF
TRBJ1-2,NA,NA,TRBV4-1,TGCGCCAGCAGCCAGCAGGGAAACTATGGCTACACCTTC,CASSQQGNYGYTF
TRBJ2-7,TRBD2,NA,TRBV15,TGTGCCACCAGCAGATCCGGGACTAGCGGTTACGAGCAGTACTTC,CATSRSGTSGYEQYF
TRBJ2-1,NA,few,TRBV6-5,TGTGCCAGCGGGGTTTCTATGGAGCAGTTCTTC,CASGVSMEQFF
TRBJ2-1,NA,NA,TRBV9,TGTGCCAGCAGCGTAGCTGCGCAGGGTAGGAACAATGAGCAGTTCTTC,CASSVAAQGRNNEQFF
TRBJ2-6,NA,once,TRBV19,TGTGCCAGTAGCCGCGGAGGGGCTGGGGCCAACGTCCTGACTTTC,CASSRGGAGANVLTF
TRBJ1-5,TRBD1,few,TRBV7-9,TGTGCCAGCAACGGACAGGATCAGCCCCAGCATTTT,CASNGQDQPQHF
TRBJ2-7,TRBD1,NA,TRBV29-1,TGCAGCGTCGCAGGGACAGGGGTTATCGAGCAGTACTTC,CSVAGTGVIEQYF
TRBJ2-3,NA,NA,TRBV5-1,TGCGCCAGCAGCTTCAGCGGGCGCACAGATACGCAGTATTTT,CASSFSGRTDTQYF